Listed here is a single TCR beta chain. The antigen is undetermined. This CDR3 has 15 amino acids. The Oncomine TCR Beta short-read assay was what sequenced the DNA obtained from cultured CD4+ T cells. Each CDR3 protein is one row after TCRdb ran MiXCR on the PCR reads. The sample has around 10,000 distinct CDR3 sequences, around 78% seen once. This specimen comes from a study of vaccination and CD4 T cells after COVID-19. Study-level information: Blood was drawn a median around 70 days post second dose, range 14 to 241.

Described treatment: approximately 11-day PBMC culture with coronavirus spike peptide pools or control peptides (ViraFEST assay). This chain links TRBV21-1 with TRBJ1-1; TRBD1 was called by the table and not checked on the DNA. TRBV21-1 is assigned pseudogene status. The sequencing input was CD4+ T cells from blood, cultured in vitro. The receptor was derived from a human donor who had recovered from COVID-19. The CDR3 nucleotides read TGTGCCAGCAGCAAAGAGGCCCAGGGGAGAACTGAAGCTTTCTTT. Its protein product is CASSKEAQGRTEAFF.